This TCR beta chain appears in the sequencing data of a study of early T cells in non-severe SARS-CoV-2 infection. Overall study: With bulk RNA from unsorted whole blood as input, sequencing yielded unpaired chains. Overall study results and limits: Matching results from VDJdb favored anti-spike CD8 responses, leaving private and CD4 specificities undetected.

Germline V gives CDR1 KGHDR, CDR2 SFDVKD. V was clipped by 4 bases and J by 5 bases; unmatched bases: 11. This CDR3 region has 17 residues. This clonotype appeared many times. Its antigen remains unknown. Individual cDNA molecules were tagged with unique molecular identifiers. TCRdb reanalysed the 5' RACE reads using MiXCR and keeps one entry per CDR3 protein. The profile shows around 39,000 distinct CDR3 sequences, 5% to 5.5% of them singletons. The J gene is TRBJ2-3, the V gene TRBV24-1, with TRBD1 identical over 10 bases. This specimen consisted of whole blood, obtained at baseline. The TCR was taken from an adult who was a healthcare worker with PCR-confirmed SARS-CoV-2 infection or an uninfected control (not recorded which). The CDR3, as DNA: TGTGCCACCAGTGAAGCTCCGGGACAGGGGTCTAAAGATACGCAGTATTTT. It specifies CATSEAPGQGSKDTQYF.